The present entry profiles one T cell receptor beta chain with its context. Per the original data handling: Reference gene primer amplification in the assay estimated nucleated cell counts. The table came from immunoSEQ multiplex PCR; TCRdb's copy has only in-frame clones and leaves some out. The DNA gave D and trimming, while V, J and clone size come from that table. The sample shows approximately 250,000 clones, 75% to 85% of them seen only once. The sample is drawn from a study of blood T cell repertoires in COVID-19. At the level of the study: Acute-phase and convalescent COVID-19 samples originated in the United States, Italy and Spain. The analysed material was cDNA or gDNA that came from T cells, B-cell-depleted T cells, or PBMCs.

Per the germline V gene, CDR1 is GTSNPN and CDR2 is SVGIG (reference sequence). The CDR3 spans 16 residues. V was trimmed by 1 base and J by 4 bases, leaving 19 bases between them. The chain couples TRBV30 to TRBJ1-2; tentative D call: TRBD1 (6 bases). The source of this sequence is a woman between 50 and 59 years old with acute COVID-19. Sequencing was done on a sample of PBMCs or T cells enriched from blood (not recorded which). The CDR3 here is CAWSAQHLTGGYGYTF. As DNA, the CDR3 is TGTGCCTGGAGTGCCCAACACTTGACAGGCGGCTATGGCTACACCTTC. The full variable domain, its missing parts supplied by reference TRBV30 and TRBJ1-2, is SQTIHQWPATLVQPVGSPLSLECTVEGTSNPNLYWYRQAAGRGLQLLFYSVGIGQISSEVPQNLSASRPQDRQFILSSKKLLLSDSGFYLCAWSAQHLTGGYGYTFGSGTRLTVV.